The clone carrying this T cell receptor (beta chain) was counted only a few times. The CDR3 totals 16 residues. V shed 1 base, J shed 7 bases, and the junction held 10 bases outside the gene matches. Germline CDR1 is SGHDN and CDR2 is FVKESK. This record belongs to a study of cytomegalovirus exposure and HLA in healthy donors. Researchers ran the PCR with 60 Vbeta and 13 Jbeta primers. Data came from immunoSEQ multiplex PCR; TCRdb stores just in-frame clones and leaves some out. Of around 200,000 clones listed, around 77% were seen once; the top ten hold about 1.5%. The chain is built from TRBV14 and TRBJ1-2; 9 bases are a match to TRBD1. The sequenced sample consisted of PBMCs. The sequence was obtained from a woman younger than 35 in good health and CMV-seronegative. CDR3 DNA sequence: TGTGCCAGCAGCCAAGCCCCCGGGACAGGGATGTTTGGCTACACCTTC. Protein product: CASSQAPGTGMFGYTF.